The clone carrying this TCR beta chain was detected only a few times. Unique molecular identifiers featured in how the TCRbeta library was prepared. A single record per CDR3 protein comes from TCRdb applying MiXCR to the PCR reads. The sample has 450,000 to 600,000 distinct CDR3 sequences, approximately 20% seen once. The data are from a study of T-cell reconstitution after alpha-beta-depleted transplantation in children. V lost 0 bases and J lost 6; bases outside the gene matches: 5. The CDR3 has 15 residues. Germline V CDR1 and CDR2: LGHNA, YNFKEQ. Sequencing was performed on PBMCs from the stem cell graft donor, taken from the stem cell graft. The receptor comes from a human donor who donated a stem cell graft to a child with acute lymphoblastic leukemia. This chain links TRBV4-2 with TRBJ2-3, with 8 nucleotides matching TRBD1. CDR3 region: CASSQDGQGMDTQYF. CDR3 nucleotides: TGTGCCAGCAGCCAAGACGGACAGGGAATGGATACGCAGTATTTT.